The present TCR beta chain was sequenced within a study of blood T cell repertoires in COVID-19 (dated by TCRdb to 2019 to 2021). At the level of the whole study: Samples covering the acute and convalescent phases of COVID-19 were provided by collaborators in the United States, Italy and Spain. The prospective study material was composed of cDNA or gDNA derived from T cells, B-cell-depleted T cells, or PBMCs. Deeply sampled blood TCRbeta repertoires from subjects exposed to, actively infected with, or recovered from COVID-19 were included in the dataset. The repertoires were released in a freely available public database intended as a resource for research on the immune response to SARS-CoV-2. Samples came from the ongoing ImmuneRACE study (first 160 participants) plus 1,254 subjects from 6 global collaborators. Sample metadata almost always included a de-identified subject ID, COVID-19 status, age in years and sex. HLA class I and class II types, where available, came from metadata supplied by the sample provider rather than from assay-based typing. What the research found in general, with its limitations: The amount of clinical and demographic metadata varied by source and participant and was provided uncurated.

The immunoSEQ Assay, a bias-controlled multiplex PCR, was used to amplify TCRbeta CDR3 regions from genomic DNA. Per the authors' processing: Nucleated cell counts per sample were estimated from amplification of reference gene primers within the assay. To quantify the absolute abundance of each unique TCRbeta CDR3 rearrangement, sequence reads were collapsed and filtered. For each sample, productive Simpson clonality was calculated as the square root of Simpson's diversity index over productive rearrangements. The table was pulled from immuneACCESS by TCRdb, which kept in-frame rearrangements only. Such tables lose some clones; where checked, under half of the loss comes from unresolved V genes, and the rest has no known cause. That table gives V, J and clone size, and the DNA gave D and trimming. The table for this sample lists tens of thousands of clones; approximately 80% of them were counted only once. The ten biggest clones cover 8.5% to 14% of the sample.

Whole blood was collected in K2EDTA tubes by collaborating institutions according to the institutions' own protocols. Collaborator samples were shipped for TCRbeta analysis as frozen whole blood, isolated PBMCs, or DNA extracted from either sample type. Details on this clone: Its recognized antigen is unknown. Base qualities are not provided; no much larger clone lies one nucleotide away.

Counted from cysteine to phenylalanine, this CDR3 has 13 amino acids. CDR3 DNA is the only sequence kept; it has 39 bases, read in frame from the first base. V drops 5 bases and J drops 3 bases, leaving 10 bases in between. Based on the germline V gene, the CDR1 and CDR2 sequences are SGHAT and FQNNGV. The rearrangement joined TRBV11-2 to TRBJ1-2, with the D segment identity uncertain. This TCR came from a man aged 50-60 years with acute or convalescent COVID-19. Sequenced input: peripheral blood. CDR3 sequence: CASSPRGDYGYTF. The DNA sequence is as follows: TGTGCCAGCAGCCCCAGAGGTGACTATGGCTACACCTTC.